Shown below are 8 T cell receptor beta chains from a single sample sequenced in a study of T-cell memory formation after mild COVID-19 (dated by TCRdb to the early 2020s). The library was obtained by 5' RACE. Sequencing took place on an Illumina NovaSeq 6000. The public reads were quality trimmed at Q25 with fastp and then assembled into clones with MiXCR by TCRdb, keeping productive beta chains. Merged by CDR3 protein, the rows form single entries marked with the most common genes and DNA. In this sample the table shows 400,000 or so distinct CDR3 sequences, 21% of which occur a single time. The ten largest clonotypes hold roughly an eighth of the sample. The specimen sequenced was PBMCs or a T cell subset sorted from them (not recorded which). The origin of the receptors is an adult woman who had mild COVID-19 (a few samples of this study predate the infection). The sample titles of this study are shuffled in the database, so cell type and time point are left out; the donor was told from shared clones.

This clonotype was found many times. This chain links TRBV7-9 with TRBJ1-2, with D uncertain. V gave up 8 bases and J gave up 8 bases, with 18 bases separating them. This CDR3 has 13 amino acids. Germline V gene data show CDR1 as SEHNR and CDR2 as FQNEAQ (reference sequence). The chain's CDR3 is CASASVRVGGYTF. The CDR3 DNA reads TGTGCCAGCGCCTCAGTGAGGGTCGGCGGCTACACCTTC.

This chain links TRBV3-1 with TRBJ2-1, with no clear D. CDR1 and CDR2 from the germline V gene are LGHDT and YNNKEL (reference sequence). This CDR3 has 15 amino acids. V was pared by 3 bases and J by 2 bases, with 11 bases between. The CDR3 sequence: CASSQLAATYNEQFF. The CDR3 DNA follows: TGTGCCAGCAGCCAGTTGGCCGCAACCTACAATGAGCAGTTCTTC.

The chain joins TRBV12-3 or TRBV12-4 to TRBJ2-1, with D possibly called TRBD1 or TRBD2 (5 bases each). The CDR3 has 15 residues. Between the trimmed V and J ends, which lost 7 bases and 1 base, there was a span of 14 bases. DNA of the CDR3: TGTGCCAGCACGAGGGGCCGAGGGTCCTACAATGAGCAGTTCTTC. Protein product: CASTRGRGSYNEQFF.

Comments on this clonotype: The junction and the germline gene differ at one end; a read error may be behind it. This chain joins TRBV18 and TRBJ2-1; maybe TRBD2 (6 bases). CDR3 length: 15 residues. CDR1 is KGHSH, CDR2 LQKENI, per germline. The CDR3: CASSPLGTYTDEQFF. CDR3 nucleotides: TGTGCCAGCTCTCCACTGGGGACTTACACGGATGAGCAGTTCTTC.

Only a few counts were recorded for this clonotype. J is TRBJ1-4 and V is TRBV5-1; 9 bases are a match to TRBD1. Germline values: CDR1 SGHRS, CDR2 YFSETQ. The CDR3 length is 15 residues. V dropped 6 bases and J dropped 6; count of bases not matched to a gene: 9. CDR3 DNA sequence: TGCGCCAGCACGCCCGGGACAGGGTCTTATGAAAAACTGTTTTTT. Protein sequence: CASTPGTGSYEKLFF. Full variable domain (remainder filled in from reference TRBV5-1 and TRBJ1-4): KAGVTQTPRYLIKTRGQQVTLSCSPISGHRSVSWYQQTPGQGLQFLFEYFSETQRNKGNFPGRFSGRQFSNSRSEMNVSTLELGDSALYLCASTPGTGSYEKLFFGSGTQLSVL.

The sample holds a few counts of this clonotype. CDR3 DNA: TGCAGTGCCTCAAATCGTGTAGGCGAAAAACTGTTTTTT. As protein: CSASNRVGEKLFF. The J gene is TRBJ1-4, the V gene TRBV20-1; no clear D gene. The CDR3 totals 13 residues. Germline V lookup: CDR1 DFQATT, CDR2 SNEGSKA (reference sequence). Trimming took off 6 bases at V and 8 bases at J, with 16 bases between the two ends.

This chain links TRBV6-5 with TRBJ1-3; TRBD1 aligns across 9 bases. Germline CDR1 is MNHEY and CDR2 is SVGAGI. The ends lost 4 bases at V and 4 bases at J; junction bases unmatched: 8. This CDR3 has 16 amino acids. CDR3 in DNA: TGTGCCAGCAGTTCTACCGGGACAGGGTCAGGAAACACCATATATTTT. Residues: CASSSTGTGSGNTIYF.

Only a few counts were recorded for this clonotype. The J gene is TRBJ1-6, the V gene TRBV6-6; D remains ambiguous. The CDR3 spans 18 residues. Between the trimmed V and J ends, which lost 6 bases and 0 bases, there was a span of 18 bases. CDR1 and CDR2 from the germline V gene are MNHNY and SVGAGI (reference sequence). For the CDR3, the DNA is TGTGCCAGCAGAAGCCGCGAGGGCGCCAGCTCCTATAATTCACCCCTCCACTTT. This sequence encodes CASRSREGASSYNSPLHF.